This TCR beta chain was sequenced for a study of OX40 agonist ivuxolimab in advanced cancers. Study outcomes and limitations: Low normalized clonal expansion also occurred in some nonresponding patients. CD8+ T cells showed, on average, more clonal expansion than CD4+ cells.

The CDR3 has 12 residues. The V gene's germline CDR1 is MNHEY and CDR2 SVGAGI. V gave up 8 bases and J gave up 8 bases, with 15 bases separating them. Method: immunoSEQ multiplex PCR; TCRdb's copy keeps in-frame clones and lacks some. The sample yields tens of thousands of clones, 80% to 90% seen once. Comment on this clone: Antigen: not known.

The sample here was CD4+ or CD8+ T cells sorted from blood, taken in a trial of the OX40 agonist ivuxolimab. The receptor comes from an adult with an advanced solid tumor such as melanoma, head and neck, liver or kidney cancer. The J gene is TRBJ1-2, the V gene TRBV6-5; no clear D gene. CDR3 nucleotide sequence: TGTGCCAGCGGAAAAGAGGGAGGGGGCTACACCTTC. It translates to CASGKEGGGYTF.